This section outlines one T cell receptor (beta chain) sequence together with its context. The target antigen is unknown. CDR3 length: 17 residues. V lost 1 base and J lost 6, with 19 bases in between. The germline CDR1 and CDR2 sequences are SGHAT and FQDESV (reference sequence). These data are taken from a study of shared clonotypes between healthy human individuals. Broader study findings: In this cohort, only blood was sampled, and tissue repertoires likely differ. At large depth, rarefaction still showed sorted-subset sequencing to be incomplete. Naive subsets generally had larger estimated richness than memory subsets.

The data were produced by immunoSEQ multiplex PCR, yet TCRdb's version contains in-frame clones alone and is incomplete. Altogether over 2 million clones are present, around 96% being singletons, with the ten largest covering 0.85% to 1.3%. CD45RO-negative, CCR7-positively selected cells formed the naive CD8 fraction, excluding terminally differentiated effector memory CD45RA+ cells. The receptor comes from a man in his late teens or twenties in good health. Input material: naive CD8+ T cells sorted from blood. The V call is TRBV11-1, the J call TRBJ1-5; the D is unclear. CDR3 sequence (DNA): TGTGCCAGCAGCTTAGGGACGTCTATCGAAGGCCCTCAGCCCCAGCATTTT. It translates to CASSLGTSIEGPQPQHF. Using reference TRBV11-1 and TRBJ1-5 for the parts outside the CDR3, the full variable domain is EAEVAQSPRYKITEKSQAVAFWCDPISGHATLYWYRQILGQGPELLVQFQDESVVDDSQLPKDRFSAERLKGVDSTLKIQPAELGDSAMYLCASSLGTSIEGPQPQHFGDGTRLSIL.